The 5 T cell receptor beta chains below all came from one sample that was sequenced in a study of T-cell reconstitution after alpha-beta-depleted transplantation in children. Unique molecular identifiers were incorporated when the TCRbeta library was constructed. TCRdb independently ran MiXCR on the PCR reads; one entry per CDR3 protein. Here the sample spans 490,000 or so distinct CDR3 sequences, around 12% being singletons. Sequenced here: PBMCs from the stem cell graft donor, sampled from the stem cell graft. The receptors shown here come from a human donor who donated a stem cell graft to a child with combined immunodeficiency.

This clonotype was counted at least ten times. This chain joins TRBV20-1 and TRBJ2-5; TRBD1 matches 11 bases. The CDR3 spans 14 residues. From germline, CDR1 is DFQATT and CDR2 SNEGSKA (reference sequence). V lost 6 bases, J lost 4 bases, and 7 bases stayed unmatched. CDR3 nucleotide sequence: TGCAGTGCCCGGACAGGGGGCTTGGGAGAGACCCAGTACTTC. Translating gives CSARTGGLGETQYF.

This chain connects TRBV9 to TRBJ2-1; a weak D match, TRBD2 (7 bases). The CDR3 has 16 residues. Germline loops: CDR1 SGDLS, CDR2 YYNGEE. Trimming left V 0 bases short and J 8 bases short, with 18 bases between. This CDR3 reads CASSVDGGIRGDEQFF. The CDR3 coding sequence is TGTGCCAGCAGCGTAGACGGGGGGATAAGGGGGGATGAGCAGTTCTTC.

This clonotype was recorded many times. The rearrangement joins TRBV25-1 to TRBJ2-1; D is possibly TRBD2 (5 bases). CDR1 is MGHDK and CDR2 is SYGVNS in the germline V gene. Trimming took off 1 base at V and 7 bases at J, with 14 bases between the two ends. CDR3 length: 15 residues. The CDR3 DNA reads as TGTGCCAGCAGTGAATCTAACTGGGAGCAGAATGAGCAGTTCTTC. It yields the protein CASSESNWEQNEQFF.

This clonotype was observed many times. The chain joins TRBV12-3 or TRBV12-4 to TRBJ1-1, with a tentative D call TRBD1 (5 bases). The CDR3 sequence is 16 residues long. Trimming removed 1 base from V and 1 base from J, with 13 bases in between. The CDR3 bases are TGTGCCAGCAGTTTAGAGGCCGCGGGACCGAACACTGAAGCTTTCTTT. This gives the protein CASSLEAAGPNTEAFF.

Worth noting for this clonotype: Given a much more abundant clone one base away, this may be a read error. The rearrangement links TRBV7-6 to TRBJ2-3; perhaps D is TRBD1 or TRBD2 (6 bases each). The CDR3 spans 16 residues. Looked up from germline, CDR1 is SGHVS and CDR2 is FNYEAQ. The CDR3 loop reads CVRRGGPPWITDTQYF. The CDR3 nucleotides are TGTGTCAGGCGAGGGGGGCCCCCGTGGATCACAGATACGCAGTATTTT.